These 21 T cell receptor beta chains originate from one sample sequenced in a study of T cell responses to AZD1222 COVID-19 vaccine. The assay was immunoSEQ multiplex PCR, and TCRdb's table has in-frame clones only and misses some. The sample holds more than 85,000 clones, about 90% seen once. The specimen was peripheral blood, collected 28 days after the second AZD1222 dose. The receptors derive from an adult who received the AZD1222 COVID-19 vaccine.

The chain recombines TRBV15 with TRBJ2-1; TRBD2 matches at 8 bases. Germline CDR1 and CDR2: LNHNV and YYDKDF (reference sequence). The CDR3 runs to 16 residues. V lost 5 bases and J lost 1; bases outside the gene matches: 7. The CDR3 sequence is CATSSPGGPSYNEQFF. The CDR3 nucleotides read TGTGCCACCAGCTCCCCGGGGGGGCCTTCCTACAATGAGCAGTTCTTC.

The rearrangement joins TRBV11-3 to TRBJ1-6, with TRBD1 as a possible D gene (5 bases). The CDR3 spans 13 residues. V shed 1 base and J shed 14 bases, with 12 bases lying between them. The V gene's germline CDR1 is SGHNT and CDR2 YENEEA. The chain's CDR3 is CASSLVPPGTLHF. CDR3 coding DNA: TGTGCCAGCAGCTTAGTCCCCCCAGGGACCCTCCACTTT.

The chain links TRBV25-1 to TRBJ2-1; 7 nucleotides line up with TRBD2. The CDR3 is 14 residues long. Germline assignment: CDR1 MGHDK and CDR2 SYGVNS. After removal of 7 bases from V and 2 bases from J, the junction contained 5 bases not matched to a gene. The CDR3 spells CASTGEGPYNEQFF. In DNA form, the CDR3 reads TGTGCCAGCACCGGGGAGGGCCCCTACAATGAGCAGTTCTTC.

The genes are TRBV7-9 and TRBJ1-1; 7 nucleotides agree with TRBD1. CDR1 and CDR2 (germline): SEHNR, FQNEAQ (reference sequence). V was clipped by 5 bases and J by 4 bases; unmatched bases: 13. This CDR3 region has 16 residues. CDR3 region: CASSPGQRASVTEAFF. In DNA, the CDR3 is TGTGCCAGCAGCCCGGGACAGAGAGCGTCGGTCACTGAAGCTTTCTTT.

The V call is TRBV19, the J call TRBJ2-2; D gene ambiguous. Trimming cost V 2 bases and J 1 base, with 5 bases left between them. Germline CDR1 reads LNHDA; CDR2 reads SQIVND (reference sequence). The CDR3 is 14 amino acids. CDR3 sequence (DNA): TGTGCCAGTAGTATACCTGGGAACACCGGGGAGCTGTTTTTT. Residues: CASSIPGNTGELFF.

The chain carries TRBV4-1 and TRBJ2-7; 14 nucleotides agree with TRBD2. The germline gives CDR1 MGHRA, CDR2 YSYEKL. The CDR3 is 17 residues long. Germline trimming cut 3 bases from V and 5 bases from J; bases unmatched to any gene: 9. The CDR3 loop is CASSQGLAGVLRDEQYF. DNA of the CDR3: TGCGCCAGCAGCCAGGGACTAGCGGGAGTTCTGAGGGACGAGCAGTACTTC.

The chain joins TRBV5-1 to TRBJ2-5, with 8 bases fitting TRBD2. CDR3 length equals 14 residues. Germline loops: CDR1 SGHRS, CDR2 YFSETQ. V gave up 2 bases and J gave up 5 bases; unmatched junction bases: 5. The CDR3 DNA reads TGCGCCAGCAGCTTAGGGACTAGTGGCGAGACCCAGTACTTC. Translating it yields CASSLGTSGETQYF.

V gene TRBV30 combines with J gene TRBJ2-7; D might be TRBD2 (6 bases). The CDR3 has 16 amino acids. The germline V and J ends were trimmed by 4 bases and 0 bases, with 19 bases remaining between them. Germline V lookup: CDR1 GTSNPN, CDR2 SVGIG (reference sequence). The DNA of the CDR3 is TGTGCCTGGAAATTCGGGGCGGGACGGAACTCCTACGAGCAGTACTTC. Translation gives CAWKFGAGRNSYEQYF.

This clone showed up just a few times. The chain is built from TRBV13 and TRBJ1-2; no definite D call. The V gene lost 2 bases and the J gene lost 4 bases, with 11 bases spanning the gap. The CDR3 spans 14 residues. Per the germline V gene, CDR1 is PRHDT and CDR2 is FYEKMQ (reference sequence). CDR3 DNA: TGTGCCAGCAGCTTATCGTACAGATTCTATGGCTACACCTTC. The encoded protein is CASSLSYRFYGYTF.

V and J are TRBV14 and TRBJ2-7; 9 bases fit TRBD1. This CDR3 comprises 16 residues. The ends lost 2 bases at V and 4 bases at J; junction bases unmatched: 9. Germline V CDR1 and CDR2: SGHDN, FVKESK. CDR3 sequence: CASSQRAPGQGYEQYF. The CDR3 DNA is TGTGCCAGCAGCCAAAGGGCCCCGGGACAGGGATACGAGCAGTACTTC.

V and J are TRBV18 and TRBJ1-5; the D is unclear. Germline V gives CDR1 KGHSH, CDR2 LQKENI. The CDR3 consists of 13 residues. The V and J ends lost 2 bases and 5 bases respectively, with 7 bases between them. CDR3 DNA sequence: TGTGCCAGCTCACCAGGGGTGCATCAGCCCCAGCATTTT. The encoded protein is CASSPGVHQPQHF.

The table lists this clone with a count of one. CDR3 protein: CASSLGLSGIDTQYF. The CDR3 DNA reads TGCGCCAGCAGCTTGGGTCTCTCCGGGATAGATACGCAGTATTTT. This rearrangement joins TRBV5-1 to TRBJ2-3, with D perhaps TRBD2 (5 bases). The V end was cut by 0 bases, the J end by 5 bases, with 13 bases between. Germline-derived CDR1 and CDR2 are SGHRS and YFSETQ. The CDR3 is 15 residues long.

This chain connects TRBV11-2 to TRBJ2-5; no clear D gene. Germline assignment: CDR1 SGHAT and CDR2 FQNNGV. CDR3 size: 13 residues. The germline V and J ends were trimmed by 5 bases and 4 bases, with 11 bases remaining between them. CDR3 amino acids: CASSPTTIETQYF. CDR3 DNA: TGTGCCAGCAGCCCCACTACAATAGAGACCCAGTACTTC.

This clone showed up just once. The chain links TRBV28 to TRBJ1-5, with D hard to call. V was cut by 1 base and J by 5 bases, with 24 bases left in between. The CDR3 is made up of 19 amino acids. The germline gives CDR1 MDHEN, CDR2 SYDVKM. CDR3 coding DNA: TGTGCCAGCAGTTTATTTCGACCCTCTGCGGGAAGTTTATATCAGCCCCAGCATTTT. As protein: CASSLFRPSAGSLYQPQHF.

The chain combines TRBV18 with TRBJ2-5; unclear D gene. Deletions cut 0 bases from V and 4 bases from J, with 9 bases between. Germline CDR1 KGHSH, CDR2 LQKENI. There are 14 residues in the CDR3. The CDR3 region has the DNA TGTGCCAGCTCACCACCGAACAGTTTAGAGACCCAGTACTTC. This gives the protein CASSPPNSLETQYF.

This clone was found a few times. The chain is built from TRBV3-1 (or the pseudogene TRBV3-2) and TRBJ2-1; D is undetermined. The CDR3 covers 12 residues. Trimming cost V 4 bases and J 7 bases, with 8 bases left between them. The germline V gene encodes CDR1 LGHDT and CDR2 YNNKEL (reference sequence). The chain's CDR3 is CASSLYRNEQFF. In nucleotides, the CDR3 is TGTGCCAGCAGCCTTTATAGAAATGAGCAGTTCTTC.

The J gene is TRBJ2-7, the V gene TRBV5-1; 14 bases map to TRBD2. The CDR3 runs 17 residues. Germline V gene lookup returns CDR1 SGHRS and CDR2 YFSETQ. V lost 1 base to trimming and J lost 5 bases; unmatched junction nucleotides: 8. The DNA for the CDR3 is TGCGCCAGCAGCTTGCTGACTAGCGGGAGGGCCGGCCACGAGCAGTACTTC. Protein sequence: CASSLLTSGRAGHEQYF. Drawing the rest from reference TRBV5-1 and TRBJ2-7, the complete variable domain is KAGVTQTPRYLIKTRGQQVTLSCSPISGHRSVSWYQQTPGQGLQFLFEYFSETQRNKGNFPGRFSGRQFSNSRSEMNVSTLELGDSALYLCASSLLTSGRAGHEQYFGPGTRLTVT.

The chain uses TRBV6-6 and TRBJ1-1; 7 bases map to TRBD1. The CDR3 has 14 residues. Germline V gives CDR1 MNHNY, CDR2 SVGAGI (reference sequence). V lost 7 bases to trimming and J lost 0 bases; unmatched junction nucleotides: 5. In DNA form, the CDR3 reads TGTGCCAGCACCGCGACAGGGATGAACACTGAAGCTTTCTTT. This codes for CASTATGMNTEAFF.

The J gene is TRBJ2-7, the V gene TRBV19; D is unclear. CDR1 LNHDA and CDR2 SQIVND come from the germline V gene (reference sequence). The CDR3 extends over 13 amino acids. The V end lost 3 bases, the J end lost 6 bases, and 12 bases lay between the germline ends. CDR3 loop: CASSMSLYIEQYF. Written as DNA, the CDR3 is TGTGCCAGTAGTATGAGTTTGTATATCGAGCAGTACTTC. Supplemented by reference TRBV19 and TRBJ2-7, the full variable domain reads DGGITQSPKYLFRKEGQNVTLSCEQNLNHDAMYWYRQDPGQGLRLIYYSQIVNDFQKGDIAEGYSVSREKKESFPLTVTSAQKNPTAFYLCASSMSLYIEQYFGPGTRLTVT.

This chain connects TRBV2 to TRBJ1-1; D gene unclear. V was trimmed by 3 bases and J by 6 bases, leaving 11 bases between them. This CDR3 has 13 residues. Per the germline V gene, CDR1 is SNHLY and CDR2 is FYNNEI. In DNA, the CDR3 is TGTGCCAGCAGTGATATTGGGGTTGCTGAAGCTTTCTTT. This gives the protein CASSDIGVAEAFF.

The rearrangement uses TRBV6-5 and TRBJ2-3; the D call may be TRBD1 or TRBD2 (5 bases each). The CDR3 has 12 amino acids. Trimming cost V 7 bases and J 1 base, with 6 bases left between them. Germline V CDR1 and CDR2: MNHEY, SVGAGI. CDR3 DNA: TGTGCCAGCATGGGGGGCACAGATACGCAGTATTTT. Its translation is CASMGGTDTQYF.